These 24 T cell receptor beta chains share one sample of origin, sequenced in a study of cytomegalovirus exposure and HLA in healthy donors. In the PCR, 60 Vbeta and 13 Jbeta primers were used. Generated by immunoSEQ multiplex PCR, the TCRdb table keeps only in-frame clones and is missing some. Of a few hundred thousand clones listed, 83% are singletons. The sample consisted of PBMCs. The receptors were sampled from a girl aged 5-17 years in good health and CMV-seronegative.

CDR3 region: CASSLGTTGPETQYF. DNA for the CDR3: TGCGCCAGCAGCTTGGGAACAACAGGGCCAGAGACCCAGTACTTC. The V gene is TRBV5-1, the J gene TRBJ2-5; a possible D gene is TRBD1 (6 bases). The germline V gene has CDR1 SGHRS and CDR2 YFSETQ. This CDR3 spans 15 amino acids. V lost 0 bases and J lost 4, with 13 bases in between.

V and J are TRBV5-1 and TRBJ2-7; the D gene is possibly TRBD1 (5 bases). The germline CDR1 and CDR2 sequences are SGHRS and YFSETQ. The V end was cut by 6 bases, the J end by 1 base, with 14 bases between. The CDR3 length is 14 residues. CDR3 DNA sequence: TGCGCCAGCAAAACGGACATCAGTTCCTACGAGCAGTACTTC. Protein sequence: CASKTDISSYEQYF.

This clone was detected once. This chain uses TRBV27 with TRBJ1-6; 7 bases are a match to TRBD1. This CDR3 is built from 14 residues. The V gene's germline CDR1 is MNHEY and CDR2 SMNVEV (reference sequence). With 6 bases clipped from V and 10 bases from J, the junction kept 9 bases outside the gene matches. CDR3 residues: CASSISQGISPLHF. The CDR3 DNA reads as TGTGCCAGCAGCATTTCACAGGGGATCTCACCCCTCCACTTT.

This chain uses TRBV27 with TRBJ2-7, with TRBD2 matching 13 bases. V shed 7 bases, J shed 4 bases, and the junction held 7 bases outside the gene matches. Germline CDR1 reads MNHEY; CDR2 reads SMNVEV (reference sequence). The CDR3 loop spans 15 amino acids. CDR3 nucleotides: TGTGCCAGCAAAAGGACTAGCGGGAGTTTTTACGAGCAGTACTTC. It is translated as CASKRTSGSFYEQYF.

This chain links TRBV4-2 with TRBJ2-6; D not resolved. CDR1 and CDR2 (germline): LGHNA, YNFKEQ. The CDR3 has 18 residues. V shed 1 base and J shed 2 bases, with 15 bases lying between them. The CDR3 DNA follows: TGTGCCAGCAGCCAAGTCGACACGTTCGGTCCTGGGGCCAACGTCCTGACTTTC. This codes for CASSQVDTFGPGANVLTF.

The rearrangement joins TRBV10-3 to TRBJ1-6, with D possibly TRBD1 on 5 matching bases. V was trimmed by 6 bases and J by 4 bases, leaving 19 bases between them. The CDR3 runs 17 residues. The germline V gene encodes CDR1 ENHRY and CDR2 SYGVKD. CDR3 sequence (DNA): TGTGCCATCAGCGAGGGGAGGGAGGACTTTTATAATTCACCCCTCCACTTT. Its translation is CAISEGREDFYNSPLHF.

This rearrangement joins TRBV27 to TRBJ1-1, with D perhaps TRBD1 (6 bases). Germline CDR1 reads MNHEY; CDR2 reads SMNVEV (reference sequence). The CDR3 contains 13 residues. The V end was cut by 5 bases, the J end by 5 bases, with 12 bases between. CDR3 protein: CASSRRGTTEAFF. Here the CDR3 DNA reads TGTGCCAGCAGTCGAAGGGGGACGACTGAAGCTTTCTTT.

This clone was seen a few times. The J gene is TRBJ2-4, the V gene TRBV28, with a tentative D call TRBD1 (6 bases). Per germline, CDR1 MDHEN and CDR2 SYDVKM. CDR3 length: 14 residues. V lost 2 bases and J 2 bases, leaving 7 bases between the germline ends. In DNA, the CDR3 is TGTGCCAGCAGTTTACAGGGGACCAAAAACATTCAGTACTTC. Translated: CASSLQGTKNIQYF.

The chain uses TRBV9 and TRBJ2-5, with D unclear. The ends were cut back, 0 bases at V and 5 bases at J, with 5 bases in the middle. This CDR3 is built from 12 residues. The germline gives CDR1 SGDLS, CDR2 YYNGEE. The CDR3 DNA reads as TGTGCCAGCAGCGTAGACGGGGAGACCCAGTACTTC. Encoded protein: CASSVDGETQYF.

In DNA, the CDR3 is TGCGCCAGCAGCTTGCCGGGACAGGGAGAGACCCAGTACTTC. Translating it yields CASSLPGQGETQYF. The chain links TRBV5-1 to TRBJ2-5, with 9 bases aligning to TRBD1. From germline, CDR1 is SGHRS and CDR2 YFSETQ. The CDR3 loop spans 14 amino acids. Trimming at V came to 1 base and at J to 4 bases, leaving 2 bases not matched to a gene.

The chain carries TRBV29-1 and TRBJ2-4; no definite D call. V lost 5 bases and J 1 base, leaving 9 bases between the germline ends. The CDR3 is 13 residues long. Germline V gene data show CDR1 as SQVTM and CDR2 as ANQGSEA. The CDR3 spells CSVRLEAKNIQYF. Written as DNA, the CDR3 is TGCAGCGTTAGACTGGAGGCCAAAAACATTCAGTACTTC.

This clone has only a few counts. This CDR3 is CASSPAGGLGEKLFF. The CDR3 DNA follows: TGTGCCAGCAGCCCCGCCGGGGGGTTGGGTGAAAAACTGTTTTTT. The J gene is TRBJ1-4, the V gene TRBV7-9, with TRBD1 as a possible D gene (5 bases). Per germline, CDR1 SEHNR and CDR2 FQNEAQ (reference sequence). The CDR3 extends over 15 amino acids. With 5 bases removed from V and 7 bases from J, the gap between germline ends came to 17 bases. Based on the CDR3 plus reference TRBV7-9 and TRBJ1-4, the full variable domain is DTGVSQNPRHKITKRGQNVTFRCDPISEHNRLYWYRQTLGQGPEFLTYFQNEAQLEKSRLLSDRFSAERPKGSFSTLEIQRTEQGDSAMYLCASSPAGGLGEKLFFGSGTQLSVL.

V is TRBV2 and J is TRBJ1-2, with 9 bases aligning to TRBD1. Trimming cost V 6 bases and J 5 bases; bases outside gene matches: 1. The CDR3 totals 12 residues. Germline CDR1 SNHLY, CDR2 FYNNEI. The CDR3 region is CASRGQGYGYTF. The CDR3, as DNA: TGTGCCAGCAGAGGACAGGGGTATGGCTACACCTTC.

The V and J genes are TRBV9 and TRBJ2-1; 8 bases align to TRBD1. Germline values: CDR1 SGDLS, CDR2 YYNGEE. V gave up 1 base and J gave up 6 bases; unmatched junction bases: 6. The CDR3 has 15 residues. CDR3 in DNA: TGTGCCAGCAGCGTAAGCACAGGGGGAATCAATGAGCAGTTCTTC. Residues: CASSVSTGGINEQFF.

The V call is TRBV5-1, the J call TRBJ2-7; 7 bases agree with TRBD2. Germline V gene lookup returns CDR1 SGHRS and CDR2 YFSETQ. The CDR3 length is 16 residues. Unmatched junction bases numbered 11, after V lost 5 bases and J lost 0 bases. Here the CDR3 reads CASSGGSGGSSYEQYF. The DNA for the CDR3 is TGCGCCAGCAGTGGCGGATCGGGGGGTAGCTCCTACGAGCAGTACTTC.

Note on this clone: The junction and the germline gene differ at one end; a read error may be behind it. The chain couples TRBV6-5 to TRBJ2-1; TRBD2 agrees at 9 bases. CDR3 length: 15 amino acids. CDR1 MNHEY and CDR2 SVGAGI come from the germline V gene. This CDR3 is CGSSNSGSSYNEQFF. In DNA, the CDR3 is TGTGGCAGCAGCAATAGCGGGAGCTCCTACAATGAGCAGTTCTTC.

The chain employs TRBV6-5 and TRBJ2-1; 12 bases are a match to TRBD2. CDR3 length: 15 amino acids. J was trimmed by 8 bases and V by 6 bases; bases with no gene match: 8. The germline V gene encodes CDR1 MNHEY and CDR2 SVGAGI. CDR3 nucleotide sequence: TGTGCCAGCAGAACCCTAGCGGGGGGGGCCCATGAGCAGTTCTTC. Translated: CASRTLAGGAHEQFF.

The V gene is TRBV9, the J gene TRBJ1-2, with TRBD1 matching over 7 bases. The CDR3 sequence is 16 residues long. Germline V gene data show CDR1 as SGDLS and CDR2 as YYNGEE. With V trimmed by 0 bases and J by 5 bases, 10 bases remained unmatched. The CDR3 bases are TGTGCCAGCAGCGTAGCGGGCAGGGGGGATCAATATGGCTACACCTTC. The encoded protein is CASSVAGRGDQYGYTF. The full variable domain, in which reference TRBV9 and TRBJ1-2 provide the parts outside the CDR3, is DSGVTQTPKHLITATGQRVTLRCSPRSGDLSVYWYQQSLDQGLQFLIQYYNGEERAKGNILERFSAQQFPDLHSELNLSSLELGDSALYFCASSVAGRGDQYGYTFGSGTRLTVV.

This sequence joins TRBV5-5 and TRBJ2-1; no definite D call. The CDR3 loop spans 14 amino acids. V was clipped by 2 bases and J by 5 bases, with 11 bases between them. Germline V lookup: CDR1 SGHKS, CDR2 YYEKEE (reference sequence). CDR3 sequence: CASSLVTVNNEQFF. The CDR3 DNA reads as TGTGCCAGCAGCTTAGTTACAGTTAACAATGAGCAGTTCTTC.

In DNA, the CDR3 is TGTGCCAGCAGCCGCGTTGGGGAGGAGACCCAGTACTTC. Protein: CASSRVGEETQYF. The rearrangement joins TRBV7-9 to TRBJ2-5; D is perhaps TRBD2 (5 bases). The CDR3 is 13 amino acids. The V gene lost 5 bases and the J gene lost 5 bases, with 12 bases spanning the gap. Germline V gene lookup returns CDR1 SEHNR and CDR2 FQNEAQ (reference sequence).

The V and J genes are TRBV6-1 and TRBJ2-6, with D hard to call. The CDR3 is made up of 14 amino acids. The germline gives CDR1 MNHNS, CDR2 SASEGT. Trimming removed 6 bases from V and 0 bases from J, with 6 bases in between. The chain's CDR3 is CASSASSGANVLTF. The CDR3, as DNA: TGTGCCAGCAGCGCTAGCTCTGGGGCCAACGTCCTGACTTTC.

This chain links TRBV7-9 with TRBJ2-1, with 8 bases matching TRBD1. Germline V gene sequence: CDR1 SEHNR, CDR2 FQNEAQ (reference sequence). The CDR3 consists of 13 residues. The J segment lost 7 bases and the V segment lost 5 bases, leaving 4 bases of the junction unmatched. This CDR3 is CASSIQGGNEQFF. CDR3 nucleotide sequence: TGTGCCAGCAGCATACAGGGGGGAAATGAGCAGTTCTTC.

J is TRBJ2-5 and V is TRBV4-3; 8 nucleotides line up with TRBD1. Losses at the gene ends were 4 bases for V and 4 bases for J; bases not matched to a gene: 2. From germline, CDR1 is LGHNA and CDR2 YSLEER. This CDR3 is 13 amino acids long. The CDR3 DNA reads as TGCGCCAGCAGCCGAGACAGGGGAGAGACCCAGTACTTC. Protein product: CASSRDRGETQYF.

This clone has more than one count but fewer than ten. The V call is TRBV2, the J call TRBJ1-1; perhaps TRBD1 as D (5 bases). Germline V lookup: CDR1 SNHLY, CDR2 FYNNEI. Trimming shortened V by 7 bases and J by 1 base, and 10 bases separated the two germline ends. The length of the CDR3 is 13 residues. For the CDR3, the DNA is TGTGCCAGCACGGTGGACAAGAACACTGAAGCTTTCTTT. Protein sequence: CASTVDKNTEAFF.